The 25 T cell receptor beta chains below come from one sample, sequenced in a study of T cell responses to AZD1222 COVID-19 vaccine. Method: immunoSEQ multiplex PCR; TCRdb's copy keeps in-frame clones and lacks some. The table shows approximately 50,000 clones, with 60% to 80% occurring only once. The source material was peripheral blood, sampled 28 days after the second AZD1222 dose. The receptors were gathered from an adult who received the AZD1222 COVID-19 vaccine.

The chain's CDR3 is CSVGVSEAEQFF. DNA of the CDR3: TGCAGCGTTGGAGTTAGCGAGGCTGAGCAGTTCTTC. The chain joins TRBV29-1 to TRBJ2-1; TRBD2 is a possible D gene (5 bases). The V gene's germline CDR1 is SQVTM and CDR2 ANQGSEA. V dropped 4 bases and J dropped 9 bases, with 13 bases sitting between them. The CDR3 has 12 amino acids.

This clone was counted between two and nine times. CDR3 amino acids: CASSFAGDGYTF. CDR3 bases: TGTGCCAGCAGTTTTGCGGGGGACGGCTACACCTTC. The genes are TRBV12-3 or TRBV12-4 and TRBJ1-2; tentatively, D is TRBD1 (5 bases). The germline V and J ends were trimmed by 3 bases and 8 bases, with 10 bases remaining between them. This CDR3 region has 12 residues.

This chain joins TRBV5-5 and TRBJ2-5, with TRBD1 identical over 8 bases. Germline trimming cut 4 bases from V and 7 bases from J; bases unmatched to any gene: 12. Germline V lookup: CDR1 SGHKS, CDR2 YYEKEE (reference sequence). The length of the CDR3 is 15 residues. This chain's CDR3 is CASSQGAIEWGTQYF. For the CDR3, the DNA is TGTGCCAGCAGCCAGGGGGCCATCGAGTGGGGGACCCAGTACTTC.

The chain has TRBV2 and TRBJ1-5, with D unresolved. V lost 1 base, J lost 10 bases, and 14 bases lay in between. CDR1 is SNHLY, CDR2 FYNNEI, per germline. This CDR3 contains 14 residues. DNA for the CDR3: TGTGCCAGCAGTGAAGGCTTTGAAAAGCGACCCCAGCATTTT. Amino acid sequence: CASSEGFEKRPQHF.

V and J are TRBV11-2 and TRBJ2-2; D is undetermined. CDR3 length equals 14 residues. Germline CDR1 and CDR2: SGHAT and FQNNGV. Trimming removed 4 bases from V and 0 bases from J, with 6 bases in between. The CDR3 reads CASSWQANTGELFF. CDR3 DNA: TGTGCCAGCAGCTGGCAAGCGAACACCGGGGAGCTGTTTTTT. Drawing the rest from reference TRBV11-2 and TRBJ2-2, the complete variable domain is EAGVAQSPRYKIIEKRQSVAFWCNPISGHATLYWYQQILGQGPKLLIQFQNNGVVDDSQLPKDRFSAERLKGVDSTLKIQPAKLEDSAVYLCASSWQANTGELFFGEGSRLTVL.

This chain connects TRBV28 to TRBJ2-1, with D maybe TRBD2 (5 bases). Between the trimmed V and J ends, which lost 8 bases and 0 bases, there was a span of 14 bases. The CDR3 has 15 amino acids. Germline V gene sequence: CDR1 MDHEN, CDR2 SYDVKM. Here the CDR3 reads CASSHEGLSYNEQFF. CDR3 sequence (DNA): TGTGCCAGCTCCCATGAGGGCCTCTCCTACAATGAGCAGTTCTTC.

This clone was seen once. V is TRBV5-5 and J is TRBJ1-5; TRBD1 matches 10 bases. There are 16 residues in the CDR3. With 4 bases clipped from V and 1 base from J, the junction kept 5 bases outside the gene matches. The germline CDR1 and CDR2 sequences are SGHKS and YYEKEE (reference sequence). CDR3 nucleotide sequence: TGTGCCAGCAGCCCCGGACAGGGGGGAAGCAATCAGCCCCAGCATTTT. Translation: CASSPGQGGSNQPQHF.

This chain connects TRBV4-1 to TRBJ2-1, with D unclear. Germline V gene lookup returns CDR1 MGHRA and CDR2 YSYEKL. Trimming removed 2 bases at V and 3 bases at J, with 14 bases between. The CDR3 runs to 16 residues. Written as DNA, the CDR3 is TGCGCCAGCAGCCAATTTAGCCAACTCATCTACAATGAGCAGTTCTTC. As protein: CASSQFSQLIYNEQFF.

V gene TRBV2 combines with J gene TRBJ1-1; D is perhaps TRBD1 (6 bases). Germline V lookup: CDR1 SNHLY, CDR2 FYNNEI. This CDR3 spans 15 amino acids. The germline V and J ends were trimmed by 5 bases and 5 bases, with 18 bases remaining between them. The CDR3 sequence is CASSYTQGIGTEAFF. DNA of the CDR3: TGTGCCAGCAGTTACACCCAGGGGATTGGAACTGAAGCTTTCTTT.

V gene TRBV5-6 combines with J gene TRBJ2-3; 11 bases match TRBD1. After removal of 7 bases from V and 3 bases from J, the junction contained 1 base not matched to a gene. CDR3 length: 13 residues. Germline values: CDR1 SGHDT, CDR2 YYEEEE. The CDR3 loop reads CASRDRGTDTQYF. The CDR3, as DNA: TGTGCCAGCCGGGACAGGGGGACAGATACGCAGTATTTT. Combining the CDR3 with reference TRBV5-6 and TRBJ2-3 gives the whole variable domain DAGVTQSPTHLIKTRGQQVTLRCSPKSGHDTVSWYQQALGQGPQFIFQYYEEEERQRGNFPDRFSGHQFPNYSSELNVNALLLGDSALYLCASRDRGTDTQYFGPGTRLTVL.

This rearrangement joins TRBV5-4 to TRBJ2-1; 9 bases line up with TRBD2. The V gene's germline CDR1 is SGHNT and CDR2 YYREEE (reference sequence). There are 15 residues in the CDR3. Trimming took 2 bases from V and 6 from J; bases not matched to a gene: 6. The CDR3 loop is CASSFPLAGTNEQFF. In DNA, the CDR3 is TGTGCCAGCAGCTTTCCCCTAGCGGGGACCAATGAGCAGTTCTTC.

This clone has only a few counts. The CDR3 spells CASSYQGRAFF. DNA of the CDR3: TGTGCCAGCAGTTACCAAGGGAGAGCTTTCTTT. This chain connects TRBV6-5 to TRBJ1-1; D ambiguous. Germline V gene lookup returns CDR1 MNHEY and CDR2 SVGAGI. With 2 bases removed from V and 10 bases from J, the gap between germline ends came to 8 bases. There are 11 residues in the CDR3.

The genes are TRBV18 and TRBJ2-1; TRBD1 agrees at 7 bases. This CDR3 has 14 residues. V was pared by 0 bases and J by 7 bases, with 3 bases of the junction left unmatched. Germline loops: CDR1 KGHSH, CDR2 LQKENI. CDR3 sequence: CASSPPTQGNEQFF. In DNA form, the CDR3 reads TGTGCCAGCTCACCACCGACACAGGGGAATGAGCAGTTCTTC.

The chain carries TRBV6-1 and TRBJ1-4; no clear D gene. V was clipped by 1 base and J by 7 bases, with 13 bases between them. Germline V gene data show CDR1 as MNHNS and CDR2 as SASEGT. This CDR3 has 15 residues. The CDR3 sequence: CASSEGDLGVEKLFF. CDR3 bases: TGTGCCAGCAGTGAAGGGGATCTGGGAGTTGAAAAACTGTTTTTT.

This clone was seen a few times. This chain uses TRBV11-3 with TRBJ2-3, with TRBD1 as a possible D gene (5 bases). This CDR3 is 15 amino acids long. Germline values: CDR1 SGHNT, CDR2 YENEEA. The V gene lost 1 base and the J gene lost 2 bases, with 10 bases spanning the gap. This CDR3 reads CASSLGTGVTDTQYF. CDR3 nucleotides: TGTGCCAGCAGCTTAGGAACAGGTGTCACAGATACGCAGTATTTT.

The chain carries TRBV5-6 and TRBJ1-4; no clear D. V gave up 4 bases and J gave up 10 bases, with 14 bases separating them. This CDR3 has 13 residues. CDR1 and CDR2 from the germline V gene are SGHDT and YYEEEE. This CDR3 reads CASSAGLSGKLFF. Here the CDR3 DNA reads TGTGCCAGCAGCGCCGGACTCAGCGGAAAACTGTTTTTT.

The J gene is TRBJ2-7, the V gene TRBV28, with D uncertain. Germline V gene lookup returns CDR1 MDHEN and CDR2 SYDVKM. V was cut by 0 bases and J by 3 bases, with 3 bases left in between. CDR3 size: 12 residues. This CDR3 is CASSLWYYEQYF. DNA for the CDR3: TGTGCCAGCAGTTTATGGTACTACGAGCAGTACTTC.

The V and J genes are TRBV20-1 and TRBJ2-1; 10 bases agree with TRBD1. The CDR3 is 15 amino acids. Germline CDR1 and CDR2: DFQATT and SNEGSKA (reference sequence). Losses at the gene ends were 3 bases for V and 6 bases for J; bases not matched to a gene: 8. The CDR3 nucleotides read TGCAGTGCTAGTCCTGGACAGGGGGTTCCCAATGAGCAGTTCTTC. Residues: CSASPGQGVPNEQFF.

This clone was detected once. The rearrangement uses TRBV6-5 and TRBJ2-7, with a possible D match to TRBD1 (6 bases). This CDR3 has 15 residues. Deletions cut 5 bases from V and 0 bases from J, with 14 bases between. Germline CDR1 is MNHEY and CDR2 is SVGAGI. The CDR3 DNA reads as TGTGCCAGCAGTCGGGCCGGACAGCTCTCCTACGAGCAGTACTTC. This gives the protein CASSRAGQLSYEQYF.

J is TRBJ1-5 and V is TRBV7-5; the table's D call of TRBD1 was not tested on the DNA. TRBV7-5 is reported as a pseudogene. The CDR3 has 13 amino acids. For the CDR3, the DNA is TGTGTCAGAAGCTTACCAGGGGGGCAGCCCCAGCATTTT. It specifies CVRSLPGGQPQHF.

This clone was detected once. This chain links TRBV6-4 with TRBJ1-4; D possibly corresponds to TRBD1 (6 bases). V was clipped by 0 bases and J by 8 bases, with 19 bases between them. The CDR3 contains 17 residues. CDR1 and CDR2 (germline): MRHNA, SNTAGT. The CDR3: CASSDSMVRGREEKLFF. The CDR3 DNA reads TGTGCCAGCAGTGACTCGATGGTGCGGGGGCGGGAGGAAAAACTGTTTTTT.

The chain combines TRBV11-3 with TRBJ2-1, with TRBD1 identical over 7 bases. The length of the CDR3 is 15 residues. Germline V gene lookup returns CDR1 SGHNT and CDR2 YENEEA. J gave up 3 bases and V 2 bases, and 4 bases lay outside the gene matches. The CDR3 is CASSLQDRSYNEQFF. CDR3 DNA sequence: TGTGCCAGCAGCTTACAGGACAGGAGCTACAATGAGCAGTTCTTC.

V is TRBV19 and J is TRBJ2-4, with TRBD2 matching 12 bases. Germline CDR1 is LNHDA and CDR2 is SQIVND (reference sequence). The CDR3 loop spans 15 amino acids. J was trimmed by 9 bases and V by 6 bases; bases with no gene match: 9. CDR3 nucleotides: TGTGCCAGTAGCGTCAAGACTAGCGGGGGTCCCATTCAGTACTTC. Protein sequence: CASSVKTSGGPIQYF.

The V call is TRBV19, the J call TRBJ1-4; 8 bases are shared with TRBD1. CDR1 is LNHDA and CDR2 is SQIVND in the germline V gene (reference sequence). This CDR3 has 14 residues. The CDR3 sequence: CATMDRVSSEKLFF. The CDR3, as DNA: TGTGCAACGATGGACAGGGTTTCGAGTGAAAAACTGTTTTTT. The full variable domain, in which reference TRBV19 and TRBJ1-4 provide the parts outside the CDR3, is DGGITQSPKYLFRKEGQNVTLSCEQNLNHDAMYWYRQDPGQGLRLIYYSQIVNDFQKGDIAEGYSVSREKKESFPLTVTSAQKNPTAFYLCATMDRVSSEKLFFGSGTQLSVL.

The V call is TRBV6-6, the J call TRBJ2-7; weak D call: TRBD2 (6 bases). V shed 6 bases and J shed 5 bases, with 14 bases lying between them. CDR3 size: 13 residues. CDR1 is MNHNY and CDR2 is SVGAGI in the germline V gene (reference sequence). This CDR3 is CASSITTGDEQYF. In DNA, the CDR3 is TGTGCCAGCAGCATTACCACGGGGGACGAGCAGTACTTC.